A single sample gave rise to the 10 T cell receptor beta chains below, sequenced in a study of blood T cells in healthy people across ages. A sample-barcoded 5' primer and a J-beta primer mix were used in a second PCR of about 7 to 11 cycles. TCRdb fed the 5' RACE reads into MiXCR, producing one record per CDR3 protein. The sample shows around 1.5 million distinct CDR3 sequences, 59% of them seen only once. The sequenced sample consisted of blood. The source of these receptors is a man younger than 30 in good health.

V usage is TRBV28 and J usage is TRBJ1-2; D may be TRBD1 (5 bases). V lost 3 bases and J 4 bases, leaving 15 bases between the germline ends. CDR1 MDHEN and CDR2 SYDVKM come from the germline V gene. The CDR3 length is 15 residues. As DNA, the CDR3 is TGTGCCAGCAGTTTCGGGGTAGGGGTAACCTATGGCTACACCTTC. It encodes CASSFGVGVTYGYTF.

The chain uses TRBV7-8 and TRBJ2-7; TRBD2 matches 11 bases. The germline V gene has CDR1 SGHVS and CDR2 FQNEAQ. With 2 bases clipped from V and 3 bases from J, the junction kept 9 bases outside the gene matches. The CDR3 has 17 residues. In DNA, the CDR3 is TGTGCCAGCAGCTTACCTATCGGGGGGACTAGCGGCTACGAGCAGTACTTC. Protein sequence: CASSLPIGGTSGYEQYF.

V is TRBV12-3 or TRBV12-4 and J is TRBJ2-2, with D maybe TRBD1 (5 bases). V was clipped by 1 base and J by 5 bases, with 11 bases between them. There are 15 residues in the CDR3. The CDR3 DNA sequence: TGTGCCAGCAGTTTAGTGGCAGGGCGGACCGGGGAGCTGTTTTTT. Translating gives CASSLVAGRTGELFF.

This chain joins TRBV7-2 and TRBJ2-5; no reliable D call. The CDR3 is 13 amino acids. The germline V and J ends were trimmed by 5 bases and 0 bases, with 7 bases remaining between them. The germline gives CDR1 SGHTA, CDR2 FQGNSA. DNA of the CDR3: TGTGCCAGCAGCCAACACTACCAAGAGACCCAGTACTTC. It specifies CASSQHYQETQYF.

This chain uses TRBV10-2 with TRBJ1-6; no firm D call. Germline CDR1 and CDR2: WSHSY and SAAADI. CDR3 length equals 12 residues. V lost 1 base and J lost 12, with 7 bases in between. The CDR3 region has the DNA TGCGCCAGCAGTGAGTTTCCGGAACCCCTCCACTTT. Residues: CASSEFPEPLHF.

The chain has TRBV4-3 and TRBJ2-1, with 13 bases aligning to TRBD2. Per germline, CDR1 LGHNA and CDR2 YSLEER. Trimming at V came to 4 bases and at J to 5 bases, leaving 8 bases not matched to a gene. The CDR3 has 17 amino acids. The chain's CDR3 is CASSPSPTSGGNNEQFF. DNA of the CDR3: TGCGCCAGCAGCCCCTCCCCGACTAGCGGGGGGAACAATGAGCAGTTCTTC.

The chain couples TRBV27 to TRBJ2-1; D is tentatively TRBD1 or TRBD2 (5 bases each). The CDR3 totals 12 residues. Trimming pared 4 bases from V and 12 bases from J, leaving 13 bases between. Germline values: CDR1 MNHEY, CDR2 SMNVEV (reference sequence). The CDR3: CASSSLVGTQFF. The CDR3 nucleotides are TGTGCCAGCAGTTCCCTAGTGGGGACGCAGTTCTTC.

This chain links TRBV7-2 with TRBJ2-1; the D gene is possibly TRBD1 (5 bases). Germline CDR1 is SGHTA and CDR2 is FQGNSA. V was shortened by 2 bases and J by 5 bases, with 13 bases between the two germline ends. This CDR3 region has 15 residues. CDR3 nucleotides: TGTGCCAGCAGCTTAATAGGGGTGACGGACAATGAGCAGTTCTTC. It is translated as CASSLIGVTDNEQFF.

The chain has TRBV20-1 and TRBJ2-5; a weak D match, TRBD1 (5 bases). Germline loops: CDR1 DFQATT, CDR2 SNEGSKA (reference sequence). The CDR3 is 11 amino acids. Trimming stripped 5 bases from V and 11 bases from J, with 15 bases between. This CDR3 is CSAPKGDQQYF. DNA for the CDR3: TGCAGTGCTCCCAAAGGGGATCAGCAGTACTTC.

The V and J genes are TRBV20-1 and TRBJ1-2; 9 positions match TRBD1. The CDR3 is 12 amino acids. Germline loops: CDR1 DFQATT, CDR2 SNEGSKA (reference sequence). The junction had 6 bases not matched to a gene; V was cut back by 5 bases and J by 8 bases. The CDR3 region has the DNA TGCAGTGCTCCTACAGGGGGCCAAGGCTACACCTTC. Its protein is CSAPTGGQGYTF.